Following are 28 T cell receptor beta chains from one sample sequenced in a study of response to subunit inactivated influenza vaccine. A single record per CDR3 protein comes from TCRdb applying MiXCR to the RT-PCR reads. Of fewer than 400,000 distinct CDR3 sequences in the sample, just over 20% are singletons; the top ten hold 9.5% to 13%. Sequences were derived from PBMCs from blood, sampled approximately 20 months after vaccination. All receptors come from a man between 50 and 75 years old who received an inactivated influenza vaccine.

This clonotype was counted only a few times. The V gene is TRBV7-6, the J gene TRBJ2-1, with D unresolved. CDR1 and CDR2 (germline): SGHVS, FNYEAQ. The CDR3 consists of 12 residues. Trimming stripped 6 bases from V and 5 bases from J, with 8 bases between. CDR3 nucleotides: TGTGCCAGCAGAGGACCTAACAATGAGCAGTTCTTC. It codes for CASRGPNNEQFF.

In this sample, this clonotype turned up many times. The chain joins TRBV29-1 to TRBJ2-1, with 12 bases matching TRBD1. CDR3 size: 15 residues. Germline V gives CDR1 SQVTM, CDR2 ANQGSEA. Trimming removed 3 bases from V and 7 bases from J; junction bases left unmatched: 7. The CDR3 bases are TGCAGCGTTGAGGCGAGGGACAGGGGGCGGAATGAGCAGTTCTTC. It specifies CSVEARDRGRNEQFF.

The chain employs TRBV6-1 and TRBJ2-1; 8 bases agree with TRBD2. The trim removed 2 bases at V and 8 bases at J, leaving 5 bases unmatched. The CDR3 is made up of 14 amino acids. The germline gives CDR1 MNHNS, CDR2 SASEGT. CDR3 in DNA: TGTGCCAGCAGTGAAACGGGGGGGTACGATGAGCAGTTCTTC. Its translation is CASSETGGYDEQFF.

V is TRBV18 and J is TRBJ2-2; 12 bases match TRBD1. Germline CDR1 KGHSH, CDR2 LQKENI. The V gene end was trimmed by 3 bases and the J gene end by 7 bases; junction bases not matched to a gene: 6. The CDR3 has 16 residues. The CDR3 loop reads CASSPTGTGGIGELFF. DNA for the CDR3: TGTGCCAGCTCACCGACCGGGACAGGGGGCATCGGGGAGCTGTTTTTT. Using reference TRBV18 and TRBJ2-2 for the parts outside the CDR3, the full variable domain is NAGVMQNPRHLVRRRGQEARLRCSPMKGHSHVYWYRQLPEEGLKFMVYLQKENIIDESGMPKERFSAEFPKEGPSILRIQQVVRGDSAAYFCASSPTGTGGIGELFFGEGSRLTVL.

The CDR3 is CASTLGEGGTEAFF. For the CDR3, the DNA is TGTGCCAGCACCCTGGGGGAGGGCGGCACTGAAGCTTTCTTT. V and J are TRBV12-3 or TRBV12-4 and TRBJ1-1, with a possible D match to TRBD1 (5 bases). The CDR3 is 14 residues long. Trimming removed 7 bases at V and 4 bases at J, with 16 bases between.

This clonotype was found a few times. The genes are TRBV5-1 and TRBJ1-4; no reliable D call. The CDR3 has 15 amino acids. V was clipped by 1 base and J by 4 bases, with 11 bases between them. The germline V gene has CDR1 SGHRS and CDR2 YFSETQ. CDR3 bases: TGCGCCAGCAGCTTGACCCAGTTCAGTAATGAAAAACTGTTTTTT. It specifies CASSLTQFSNEKLFF.

This clonotype was detected a few times. The chain links TRBV20-1 to TRBJ1-5; 9 positions match TRBD1. Unmatched junction bases numbered 9, after V lost 5 bases and J lost 1 base. The length of the CDR3 is 16 residues. Germline-derived CDR1 and CDR2 are DFQATT and SNEGSKA (reference sequence). The chain's CDR3 is CSAESDRGGSNQPQHF. The CDR3 DNA is TGCAGTGCTGAATCCGACAGGGGGGGAAGCAATCAGCCCCAGCATTTT.

This clonotype was observed a few times. This chain connects TRBV5-6 to TRBJ1-5; 12 nucleotides match TRBD1. CDR1 SGHDT and CDR2 YYEEEE come from the germline V gene. The ends lost 0 bases at V and 3 bases at J; junction bases unmatched: 1. This CDR3 has 16 residues. The CDR3 coding sequence is TGTGCCAGCAGCTTGGTGGGACAGGGGGCCAATCAGCCCCAGCATTTT. It specifies CASSLVGQGANQPQHF.

The rearrangement uses TRBV20-1 and TRBJ2-2; 7 bases match TRBD2. CDR1 DFQATT and CDR2 SNEGSKA come from the germline V gene (reference sequence). CDR3 length equals 17 residues. Trimming took 2 bases from V and 3 from J; bases not matched to a gene: 12. CDR3 sequence (DNA): TGCAGTGCTAGATCCCTAGAGACTAGCTACGACACCGGGGAGCTGTTTTTT. Protein product: CSARSLETSYDTGELFF.

This clonotype was seen ten or more times. CDR3 DNA: TGCGCCAGCAGCTTGGCCCTGGGCCCGGGGGAGCCCCAGCATTTT. This encodes CASSLALGPGEPQHF. The chain joins TRBV5-1 to TRBJ1-5; perhaps TRBD1 as D (5 bases). The V end was cut by 0 bases, the J end by 8 bases, with 15 bases between. Germline lookup yields CDR1 SGHRS and CDR2 YFSETQ. The CDR3 runs to 15 residues.

The CDR3 region has the DNA TGTGCCAGCAGTATCCCCGGACAGGGGCTTAACACCCTCCACTTT. Its protein is CASSIPGQGLNTLHF. The chain carries TRBV2 and TRBJ1-6, with TRBD1 matching over 9 bases. Germline V lookup: CDR1 SNHLY, CDR2 FYNNEI. This CDR3 is 15 amino acids long. Trimming removed 5 bases from V and 14 bases from J; junction bases left unmatched: 13.

The chain couples TRBV6-2 or TRBV6-3 to TRBJ1-1; D unclear. CDR1 is MNHEY, CDR2 SVGEGT, per germline. Trimming took 2 bases from V and 1 from J, leaving 8 bases between them. This CDR3 has 14 residues. CDR3 amino acids: CASSYPGKNTEAFF. CDR3 nucleotide sequence: TGTGCCAGCAGTTACCCAGGAAAGAACACTGAAGCTTTCTTT.

The J gene is TRBJ1-1, the V gene TRBV27, with no clear D. V gave up 5 bases and J gave up 3 bases, with 16 bases separating them. This CDR3 is 15 amino acids long. CDR1 and CDR2 (germline): MNHEY, SMNVEV (reference sequence). DNA for the CDR3: TGTGCCAGCAGTCGAAGAACGGGGTTACACACTGAAGCTTTCTTT. Its translation: CASSRRTGLHTEAFF.

The chain carries TRBV7-2 and TRBJ1-6; D may be TRBD1 (6 bases). Germline assignment: CDR1 SGHTA and CDR2 FQGNSA. This CDR3 comprises 15 residues. V lost 5 bases and J lost 7, with 15 bases in between. This CDR3 reads CASSQSGRGNSPLHF. The DNA for the CDR3 is TGTGCCAGCAGCCAGAGCGGCAGGGGAAATTCACCCCTCCACTTT. Drawing the rest from reference TRBV7-2 and TRBJ1-6, the complete variable domain is GAGVSQSPSNKVTEKGKDVELRCDPISGHTALYWYRQSLGQGLEFLIYFQGNSAPDKSGLPSDRFSAERTGGSVSTLTIQRTQQEDSAVYLCASSQSGRGNSPLHFGNGTRLTVT.

J is TRBJ2-7 and V is TRBV10-2; D could derive from TRBD1 or TRBD2 (5 bases each). The V gene lost 8 bases and the J gene lost 3 bases, with 11 bases spanning the gap. The CDR3 extends over 12 amino acids. CDR1 and CDR2 from the germline V gene are WSHSY and SAAADI. CDR3 loop: CASGDGFYEQYF. CDR3 in DNA: TGCGCCAGCGGGGACGGTTTCTACGAGCAGTACTTC.

In this sample, this clonotype turned up a few times. The chain recombines TRBV20-1 with TRBJ1-4; D uncertain. Germline loops: CDR1 DFQATT, CDR2 SNEGSKA (reference sequence). V was pared by 3 bases and J by 7 bases, with 9 bases between. There are 12 residues in the CDR3. The CDR3 reads CSARTPAEKLFF. CDR3 DNA sequence: TGCAGTGCTAGGACGCCGGCTGAAAAACTGTTTTTT.

This clonotype came up many times. The chain is built from TRBV4-3 and TRBJ1-1; TRBD1 agrees at 7 bases. J gave up 4 bases and V 4 bases, and 12 bases lay outside the gene matches. The CDR3 consists of 16 residues. CDR1 and CDR2 (germline): LGHNA, YSLEER. The CDR3 loop reads CASSLRQGRGATEAFF. CDR3 nucleotide sequence: TGCGCCAGCAGCCTTCGACAGGGCAGGGGGGCCACTGAAGCTTTCTTT.

This clonotype was found a few times. The V call is TRBV6-1, the J call TRBJ1-5, with a tentative D call TRBD1 (5 bases). This CDR3 spans 13 amino acids. V was shortened by 7 bases and J by 2 bases, with 9 bases between the two germline ends. Germline CDR1 reads MNHNS; CDR2 reads SASEGT. The CDR3 reads CASTQTGNQPQHF. The CDR3 nucleotides are TGTGCCAGCACCCAGACAGGCAATCAGCCCCAGCATTTT.

The chain carries TRBV4-3 and TRBJ1-4; perhaps TRBD1 as D (5 bases). CDR3 length equals 16 residues. In germline, CDR1 is LGHNA, CDR2 YSLEER. The V and J ends lost 0 bases and 8 bases respectively, with 16 bases between them. The CDR3 region is CASSQDRLGVGEKLFF. The CDR3, as DNA: TGCGCCAGCAGCCAAGATCGACTAGGGGTTGGAGAAAAACTGTTTTTT.

The chain uses TRBV3-1 and TRBJ1-1; no definite D call. Germline V gives CDR1 LGHDT, CDR2 YNNKEL (reference sequence). There are 12 residues in the CDR3. V gave up 1 base and J gave up 8 bases, with 8 bases separating them. The CDR3 sequence: CASSQVGQEAFF. For the CDR3, the DNA is TGTGCCAGCAGCCAAGTCGGGCAGGAAGCTTTCTTT.

This clonotype appeared many times. The CDR3 sequence is CASSYRRLYGYTF. As DNA, the CDR3 is TGTGCCAGCAGTTACCGGCGCCTCTATGGCTACACCTTC. V is TRBV6-2 or TRBV6-3 and J is TRBJ1-2; D uncertain. The CDR3 spans 13 residues. Germline lookup yields CDR1 MNHEY and CDR2 SVGEGT. V lost 2 bases and J lost 4, with 8 bases in between.

This clonotype was observed a handful of times. CDR3: CASSESRGGDTDTQYF. The CDR3 nucleotides read TGCGCCAGCAGTGAGTCTCGCGGGGGGGACACAGATACGCAGTATTTT. The gene calls are TRBV10-1 and TRBJ2-3, with 9 bases fitting TRBD2. Germline V gene sequence: CDR1 WNHNN, CDR2 SYGVQD (reference sequence). The CDR3 extends over 16 amino acids. The V and J ends lost 0 bases and 2 bases, in that order; junction bases with no gene match: 3.

A few counts support this clonotype. The chain uses TRBV5-1 and TRBJ1-1, with 7 bases that match TRBD1. After removal of 0 bases from V and 1 base from J, the junction contained 3 bases not matched to a gene. The CDR3 is made up of 15 amino acids. CDR1 SGHRS and CDR2 YFSETQ come from the germline V gene. CDR3 coding DNA: TGCGCCAGCAGCTTGGACAGGGGCCGGAACACTGAAGCTTTCTTT. The encoded protein is CASSLDRGRNTEAFF.

The chain has TRBV11-2 and TRBJ2-1, with TRBD2 matching over 11 bases. J gave up 9 bases and V 4 bases, and 17 bases lay outside the gene matches. Germline CDR1 reads SGHAT; CDR2 reads FQNNGV. This CDR3 region has 18 residues. In nucleotides, the CDR3 is TGTGCCAGCAGCTCCAACGTGGTTAGCGGGAGGGCCATGGGTGAGCAGTTCTTC. As protein: CASSSNVVSGRAMGEQFF.

The V gene is TRBV20-1, the J gene TRBJ1-1, with D maybe TRBD1 (5 bases). The CDR3 totals 14 residues. Germline CDR1 reads DFQATT; CDR2 reads SNEGSKA (reference sequence). The V gene lost 5 bases and the J gene lost 3 bases, with 16 bases spanning the gap. The CDR3 is CSAQDGGGDTEAFF. CDR3 coding DNA: TGCAGTGCTCAGGACGGTGGAGGGGACACTGAAGCTTTCTTT.

The CDR3 protein is CASSQAPDEETQYF. The DNA of the CDR3 is TGTGCCAGCAGCCAAGCCCCAGACGAAGAGACCCAGTACTTC. The chain combines TRBV4-2 with TRBJ2-5; no clear D. There are 14 residues in the CDR3. Trimming shortened V by 1 base and J by 3 bases, and 9 bases separated the two germline ends. Germline CDR1 is LGHNA and CDR2 is YNFKEQ.

The chain is built from TRBV10-3 and TRBJ1-2; perhaps TRBD1 as D (5 bases). The germline gives CDR1 ENHRY, CDR2 SYGVKD. Trimming took 0 bases from V and 6 from J, leaving 8 bases between them. The CDR3 totals 13 residues. CDR3 sequence (DNA): TGTGCCATCAGTGAGTCCAGGGCGGATGGCTACACCTTC. Its protein is CAISESRADGYTF.

This clonotype was seen repeatedly, ten times or more. The chain couples TRBV4-3 to TRBJ1-4; D may be TRBD1 (5 bases). Trimming shortened V by 2 bases and J by 3 bases, and 13 bases separated the two germline ends. This CDR3 region has 16 residues. Germline V gene sequence: CDR1 LGHNA, CDR2 YSLEER. The CDR3 sequence is CASSQLGGTPNEKLFF. CDR3 nucleotides: TGCGCCAGCAGCCAACTCGGGGGGACGCCTAATGAAAAACTGTTTTTT.